This T cell receptor beta chain was recovered during a study of OX40 agonist ivuxolimab in advanced cancers. CDR3 length: 17 residues. The table came from immunoSEQ multiplex PCR; TCRdb's copy has only in-frame clones and leaves some out. The data contain 23,000 or so clones, 83% of them singletons. The material was CD4+ or CD8+ T cells sorted from blood, obtained in a trial of the OX40 agonist ivuxolimab. The V and J genes are TRBV21-1 and TRBJ1-6. TRBV21-1 is termed a pseudogene. The receptor was derived from an adult with an advanced solid tumor such as melanoma, head and neck, liver or kidney cancer. The CDR3 coding sequence is TGTGCCAGCAGCGCGGGGTGGCAGGGGTCGGAAAATTCACCCCTCCACTTT. As protein: CASSAGWQGSENSPLHF.